These 26 T cell receptor beta chains share one sample of origin, sequenced in a study of cytomegalovirus exposure and HLA in healthy donors. TCRdb's table, derived via immunoSEQ multiplex PCR, lists solely in-frame clones and lacks some. The sample lists around 200,000 clones; 85% to 90% were seen once. Sequenced input: PBMCs. The receptors originated from a woman younger than 30 in good health and CMV-seronegative.

The V and J genes are TRBV5-8 and TRBJ1-5, with D possibly TRBD1 on 6 matching bases. The CDR3 totals 15 residues. Trimming cost V 4 bases and J 6 bases, with 17 bases left between them. Germline assignment: CDR1 SGHTS and CDR2 YDEGEE. The CDR3 DNA is TGTGCCAGCAGCCAGGGGTTGGGGATTCCTCAGCCCCAGCATTTT. Encoded protein: CASSQGLGIPQPQHF.

The chain has TRBV27 and TRBJ1-1, with no clear D. Germline V lookup: CDR1 MNHEY, CDR2 SMNVEV (reference sequence). Trimming shortened V by 0 bases and J by 0 bases, and 8 bases separated the two germline ends. The CDR3 is made up of 15 amino acids. CDR3 residues: CASSLSVEMNTEAFF. In DNA form, the CDR3 reads TGTGCCAGCAGTTTATCGGTAGAGATGAACACTGAAGCTTTCTTT.

The chain couples TRBV28 to TRBJ2-4; TRBD2 is a possible D gene (5 bases). The CDR3 covers 15 residues. Deletions cut 3 bases from V and 2 bases from J, with 11 bases between. Germline V CDR1 and CDR2: MDHEN, SYDVKM. The CDR3 here is CASSLWESTKNIQYF. CDR3 sequence (DNA): TGTGCCAGCAGTTTGTGGGAGTCCACCAAAAACATTCAGTACTTC.

The V call is TRBV2, the J call TRBJ2-3, with 8 bases aligning to TRBD2. J was trimmed by 6 bases and V by 6 bases; bases with no gene match: 11. The CDR3 extends over 15 amino acids. From germline, CDR1 is SNHLY and CDR2 FYNNEI. As DNA, the CDR3 is TGTGCCAGCAGGAGGAGAAGCGGGGGCCTGGATACGCAGTATTTT. This encodes CASRRRSGGLDTQYF.

This clone was observed once. The V gene is TRBV28, the J gene TRBJ1-3, with 10 bases identical to TRBD1. CDR1 is MDHEN, CDR2 SYDVKM, per germline. The CDR3 is 17 amino acids. The junction had 14 bases not matched to a gene; V was cut back by 10 bases and J by 2 bases. Here the CDR3 reads CATASAKTGGPGNTIYF. The CDR3 nucleotides read TGTGCCACCGCATCCGCCAAGACAGGGGGCCCTGGAAACACCATATATTTT.

Points on this clone: The sample carries other DNA sequences with the same CDR3. This chain uses TRBV5-1 with TRBJ2-7; D uncertain. The CDR3 spans 13 residues. Germline V gives CDR1 SGHRS, CDR2 YFSETQ. Trimming stripped 0 bases from V and 0 bases from J, with 4 bases between. The CDR3 loop reads CASSLARSYEQYF. The DNA of the CDR3 is TGCGCCAGCAGCTTGGCGCGCTCCTACGAGCAGTACTTC.

This chain joins TRBV30 and TRBJ1-1; D gene uncertain. V was cut by 5 bases and J by 6 bases, with 10 bases left in between. This CDR3 has 11 residues. Germline lookup yields CDR1 GTSNPN and CDR2 SVGIG (reference sequence). The CDR3 DNA is TGTGCCTGGCACCGGGTGGCTGAAGCTTTCTTT. This sequence encodes CAWHRVAEAFF. The full variable domain, its missing parts supplied by reference TRBV30 and TRBJ1-1, is SQTIHQWPATLVQPVGSPLSLECTVEGTSNPNLYWYRQAAGRGLQLLFYSVGIGQISSEVPQNLSASRPQDRQFILSSKKLLLSDSGFYLCAWHRVAEAFFGQGTRLTVV.

The chain employs TRBV5-4 and TRBJ2-3; 7 bases are a match to TRBD1. CDR1 and CDR2 (germline): SGHNT, YYREEE (reference sequence). This CDR3 is built from 16 residues. V trimming: 4 bases; J trimming: 2 bases; junction bases outside the gene matches: 10. CDR3 DNA: TGTGCCAGCAGCGCGGAGCCGGGACAGTACACAGATACGCAGTATTTT. Amino acid sequence: CASSAEPGQYTDTQYF.

This clone was seen just once. The J gene is TRBJ2-7, the V gene TRBV28; possibly TRBD1 for D (6 bases). V was shortened by 6 bases and J by 1 base, with 7 bases between the two germline ends. Germline loops: CDR1 MDHEN, CDR2 SYDVKM. The CDR3 sequence is 12 residues long. The CDR3 bases are TGTGCCAGCAGAACAGGGTCCTACGAGCAGTACTTC. Amino acid sequence: CASRTGSYEQYF.

The chain joins TRBV11-2 to TRBJ2-2; a weak D match, TRBD2 (6 bases). Germline V lookup: CDR1 SGHAT, CDR2 FQNNGV. The CDR3 consists of 15 residues. V shed 2 bases and J shed 5 bases, with 12 bases lying between them. CDR3 coding DNA: TGTGCCAGCAGCTTAACGGGGGTGATTACCGGGGAGCTGTTTTTT. Protein: CASSLTGVITGELFF.

The chain carries TRBV28 and TRBJ2-7, with 8 bases aligning to TRBD1. The CDR3 has 15 residues. CDR1 is MDHEN and CDR2 is SYDVKM in the germline V gene. V shed 6 bases, J shed 2 bases, and the junction held 9 bases outside the gene matches. The CDR3 loop reads CASSPQGAITYEQYF. The CDR3 DNA follows: TGTGCCAGCAGCCCCCAGGGGGCGATTACCTACGAGCAGTACTTC. Using reference TRBV28 and TRBJ2-7 for the parts outside the CDR3, the full variable domain is DVKVTQSSRYLVKRTGEKVFLECVQDMDHENMFWYRQDPGLGLRLIYFSYDVKMKEKGDIPEGYSVSREKKERFSLILESASTNQTSMYLCASSPQGAITYEQYFGPGTRLTVT.

This rearrangement joins TRBV7-6 to TRBJ1-1, with D perhaps TRBD1 (6 bases). Trimming stripped 3 bases from V and 5 bases from J, with 16 bases between. Germline CDR1 SGHVS, CDR2 FNYEAQ. CDR3 length: 15 amino acids. The CDR3 nucleotides read TGTGCCAGCAGCTTTGGGGCAGGGGTTAATACTGAAGCTTTCTTT. This translates into CASSFGAGVNTEAFF.

The sample holds one count of this clone. Written as DNA, the CDR3 is TGTGCCAGCAAGGCAGGGGGCGCGGCCTACGAGCAGTACTTC. Amino acids: CASKAGGAAYEQYF. V gene TRBV19 combines with J gene TRBJ2-7, with 8 bases fitting TRBD1. The germline gives CDR1 LNHDA, CDR2 SQIVND (reference sequence). The ends lost 9 bases at V and 2 bases at J; junction bases unmatched: 9. This CDR3 spans 14 amino acids.

This chain connects TRBV7-9 to TRBJ2-3, with unresolved D. CDR3 size: 13 residues. V lost 6 bases and J 4 bases, leaving 11 bases between the germline ends. The V gene's germline CDR1 is SEHNR and CDR2 FQNEAQ (reference sequence). This chain's CDR3 is CASSRQVADTQYF. In nucleotides, the CDR3 is TGTGCCAGCAGTCGTCAGGTGGCAGATACGCAGTATTTT.

This rearrangement joins TRBV9 to TRBJ2-6; no clear D gene. The length of the CDR3 is 16 residues. V lost 3 bases and J 0 bases, leaving 10 bases between the germline ends. Germline V CDR1 and CDR2: SGDLS, YYNGEE. The CDR3 sequence is CASSGFASSGANVLTF. In nucleotides, the CDR3 is TGTGCCAGCAGCGGATTTGCGAGCTCTGGGGCCAACGTCCTGACTTTC.

A single count supports this clone. The chain uses TRBV4-1 and TRBJ1-4; TRBD1 matches at 10 bases. The germline V gene encodes CDR1 MGHRA and CDR2 YSYEKL. The ends lost 0 bases at V and 7 bases at J; junction bases unmatched: 5. The CDR3 runs to 16 residues. CDR3 in amino acids: CASSQDATGGFEKLFF. In DNA form, the CDR3 reads TGCGCCAGCAGCCAAGATGCGACAGGGGGCTTTGAAAAACTGTTTTTT.

The CDR3 DNA is TGTGCCAGCAGCCCTCCCGGGGGAGGAGAGCAGTACTTC. It translates to CASSPPGGGEQYF. The V and J genes are TRBV5-6 and TRBJ2-7; D is possibly TRBD2 (6 bases). The CDR3 is made up of 13 amino acids. V was trimmed by 4 bases and J by 7 bases, leaving 15 bases between them. Germline CDR1 SGHDT, CDR2 YYEEEE.

The V and J genes are TRBV7-9 and TRBJ2-1, with 8 bases that match TRBD2. Per germline, CDR1 SEHNR and CDR2 FQNEAQ (reference sequence). The CDR3 extends over 18 amino acids. Germline trimming cut 4 bases from V and 2 bases from J; bases unmatched to any gene: 13. The CDR3: CASSSRPGSGSTYNEQFF. CDR3 bases: TGTGCCAGCAGCTCGAGGCCCGGAAGCGGGAGTACCTACAATGAGCAGTTCTTC. Full variable domain (remainder filled in from reference TRBV7-9 and TRBJ2-1): DTGVSQNPRHKITKRGQNVTFRCDPISEHNRLYWYRQTLGQGPEFLTYFQNEAQLEKSRLLSDRFSAERPKGSFSTLEIQRTEQGDSAMYLCASSSRPGSGSTYNEQFFGPGTRLTVL.

This clone was counted a few times. DNA of the CDR3: TGTGCCAGCTTTAGCGGGAGCGTTAACACCGGGGAGCTGTTTTTT. Translation: CASFSGSVNTGELFF. The chain employs TRBV28 and TRBJ2-2; 9 bases agree with TRBD2. The germline V gene encodes CDR1 MDHEN and CDR2 SYDVKM. This CDR3 is 15 amino acids long. Trimming took 8 bases from V and 2 from J; bases not matched to a gene: 6.

The chain carries TRBV5-1 and TRBJ2-2; 8 nucleotides agree with TRBD2. CDR3 length: 16 amino acids. Germline lookup yields CDR1 SGHRS and CDR2 YFSETQ. Losses at the gene ends were 0 bases for V and 7 bases for J; bases not matched to a gene: 8. The CDR3 DNA sequence: TGCGCCAGCAGCTTGGGGCCTAGCGGGCCCAGCGGGGAGCTGTTTTTT. Encoded protein: CASSLGPSGPSGELFF.

V gene TRBV4-2 combines with J gene TRBJ1-2, with TRBD1 matching 8 bases. CDR3 size: 17 residues. CDR1 is LGHNA, CDR2 YNFKEQ, per germline. The V segment lost 1 base and the J segment 7 bases; nucleotides outside the gene matches: 14. CDR3 sequence (DNA): TGTGCCAGCAGCCAAGTTCAGGGGGCGGGAGGGGGTGGTGGCTACACCTTC. Residues: CASSQVQGAGGGGGYTF.

The chain is built from TRBV4-3 and TRBJ1-4, with 7 bases aligning to TRBD1. Germline trimming cut 2 bases from V and 4 bases from J; bases unmatched to any gene: 10. This CDR3 contains 17 residues. CDR1 and CDR2 (germline): LGHNA, YSLEER. CDR3 sequence: CASSQSHRQGNNEKLFF. DNA for the CDR3: TGCGCCAGCAGCCAATCCCACCGACAGGGCAATAATGAAAAACTGTTTTTT.

This clone is a singleton in its sample. The chain links TRBV5-6 to TRBJ1-1, with 10 bases that match TRBD1. The V and J ends lost 2 bases and 4 bases, in that order; junction bases with no gene match: 2. Germline V gene lookup returns CDR1 SGHDT and CDR2 YYEEEE. CDR3 length equals 14 residues. The CDR3: CASSFGTGATEAFF. The CDR3, as DNA: TGTGCCAGCAGCTTCGGGACAGGGGCCACTGAAGCTTTCTTT. The entire variable domain, with the rest obtained from reference TRBV5-6 and TRBJ1-1, is as follows: DAGVTQSPTHLIKTRGQQVTLRCSPKSGHDTVSWYQQALGQGPQFIFQYYEEEERQRGNFPDRFSGHQFPNYSSELNVNALLLGDSALYLCASSFGTGATEAFFGQGTRLTVV.

The J gene is TRBJ1-4, the V gene TRBV5-1; 9 nucleotides agree with TRBD1. CDR3 size: 15 residues. Trimming at V came to 2 bases and at J to 6 bases, leaving 5 bases not matched to a gene. CDR1 is SGHRS and CDR2 is YFSETQ in the germline V gene. CDR3 in amino acids: CASSFGQGIHEKLFF. The CDR3 DNA follows: TGCGCCAGCAGCTTTGGACAGGGGATACATGAAAAACTGTTTTTT.

V is TRBV14 and J is TRBJ2-1, with 10 bases that match TRBD2. Germline V gives CDR1 SGHDN, CDR2 FVKESK. The CDR3 length is 16 residues. Trimming took 3 bases from V and 3 from J; bases not matched to a gene: 5. For the CDR3, the DNA is TGTGCCAGCAGCCAGCTGGGACTAGCGCTCTACAATGAGCAGTTCTTC. Amino acids: CASSQLGLALYNEQFF.

Here the CDR3 DNA reads TGTGCCAGCAGTTCACAGACTGGGGCCTTCCACTTAGATACGCAGTATTTT. This sequence encodes CASSSQTGAFHLDTQYF. The rearrangement links TRBV27 to TRBJ2-3; D possibly corresponds to TRBD1 (5 bases). Germline values: CDR1 MNHEY, CDR2 SMNVEV (reference sequence). The CDR3 covers 17 residues. The ends were cut back, 4 bases at V and 5 bases at J, with 22 bases in the middle.